The source of this T cell receptor (beta chain) is a study of shared clonotypes between healthy human individuals. Genomic DNA of each subset was evenly split across several immunoSEQ plates. Generated by immunoSEQ multiplex PCR, the TCRdb table keeps only in-frame clones and is missing some. The table lists some 2 million clones, roughly 96% of them singletons. This clone was detected only once. The CDR3 is 14 residues long. V shed 0 bases and J shed 6 bases, with 6 bases lying between them. Germline V gene lookup returns CDR1 MNHEY and CDR2 SVGAGI. The chain employs TRBV6-5 and TRBJ1-6; D uncertain. The sample comprised naive CD4+ T cells sorted from blood. Subset reported: CD45RA+ positively selected. This receptor was obtained from a man aged 18 to 29 in good health. CDR3 residues: CASSYSAANSPLHF. The CDR3 region has the DNA TGTGCCAGCAGTTACTCGGCAGCTAATTCACCCCTCCACTTT.